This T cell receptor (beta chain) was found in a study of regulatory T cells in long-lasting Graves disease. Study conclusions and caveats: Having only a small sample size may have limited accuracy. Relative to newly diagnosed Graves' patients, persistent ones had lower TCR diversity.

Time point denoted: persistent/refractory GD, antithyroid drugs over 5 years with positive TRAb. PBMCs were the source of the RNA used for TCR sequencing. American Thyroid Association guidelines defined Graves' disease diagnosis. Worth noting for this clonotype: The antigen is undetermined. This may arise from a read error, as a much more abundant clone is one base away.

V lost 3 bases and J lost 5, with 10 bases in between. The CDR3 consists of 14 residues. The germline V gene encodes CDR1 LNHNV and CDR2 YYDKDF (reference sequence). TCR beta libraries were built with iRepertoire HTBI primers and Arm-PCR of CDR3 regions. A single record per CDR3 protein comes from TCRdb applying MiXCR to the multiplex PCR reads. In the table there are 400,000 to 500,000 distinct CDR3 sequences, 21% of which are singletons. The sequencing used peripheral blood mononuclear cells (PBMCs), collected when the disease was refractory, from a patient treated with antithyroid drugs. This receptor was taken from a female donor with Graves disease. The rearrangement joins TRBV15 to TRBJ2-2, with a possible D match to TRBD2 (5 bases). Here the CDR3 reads CATSSDEGTGELFF. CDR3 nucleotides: TGTGCCACCAGCAGCGATGAGGGAACCGGGGAGCTGTTTTTT.